The 10 T cell receptor beta chains listed next were all sequenced from one sample in a study of blood T cells in healthy people across ages. With a J-beta primer mix and a sample-barcoded 5' primer, a second PCR ran about 7 to 12 cycles. TCRdb reprocessed the 5' RACE reads with MiXCR, giving one entry per CDR3 protein. Among 600,000 to 850,000 distinct CDR3 sequences listed, 25% were seen once. This same sample was also taken into another study, of T cells of mothers and their children.

Sequencing was carried out using blood. These receptors all come from a boy between 10 and 17 years old in good health.

V and J are TRBV4-2 and TRBJ2-7; D gene ambiguous. CDR3 length: 15 residues. Between the trimmed V and J ends, which lost 2 bases and 6 bases, there was a span of 17 bases. CDR1 is LGHNA and CDR2 is YNFKEQ in the germline V gene. The CDR3 loop is CASSQSPLDWREQYF. CDR3 coding DNA: TGTGCCAGCAGCCAAAGCCCCCTGGATTGGCGCGAGCAGTACTTC.

This clonotype has a handful of counts. The V gene is TRBV18, the J gene TRBJ1-1; TRBD1 matches at 8 bases. The CDR3 sequence is 15 residues long. Looked up from germline, CDR1 is KGHSH and CDR2 is LQKENI. Trimming took 3 bases from V and 0 from J; bases not matched to a gene: 3. Here the CDR3 reads CASSPPDRVNTEAFF. As DNA, the CDR3 is TGTGCCAGCTCACCTCCGGACAGGGTGAACACTGAAGCTTTCTTT.

The gene calls are TRBV29-1 and TRBJ1-2; D ambiguous. V was pared by 1 base and J by 2 bases, with 8 bases between. The CDR3 has 13 residues. In germline, CDR1 is SQVTM, CDR2 ANQGSEA. The CDR3 loop reads CSVEGGRNYGYTF. In DNA form, the CDR3 reads TGCAGCGTTGAAGGCGGCAGAAACTATGGCTACACCTTC.

The CDR3 bases are TGTGCCAGCAGCTCGGACAGGGTCAACCAGCCCCAGCATTTT. Protein: CASSSDRVNQPQHF. The J gene is TRBJ1-5, the V gene TRBV6-5; 8 bases fit TRBD1. CDR1 MNHEY and CDR2 SVGAGI come from the germline V gene. There are 14 residues in the CDR3. Trimming removed 6 bases from V and 7 bases from J; junction bases left unmatched: 8.

The chain is built from TRBV7-2 and TRBJ2-5; 16 nucleotides match TRBD2. This CDR3 is 19 amino acids long. Germline V lookup: CDR1 SGHTA, CDR2 FQGNSA. V lost 2 bases and J lost 11; bases outside the gene matches: 17. As DNA, the CDR3 is TGTGCCAGCAGCTTAACCGGGACTAGCGGGAGGGCCGCGATTCGGGAGCAGTACTTC. It encodes CASSLTGTSGRAAIREQYF.

J is TRBJ1-1 and V is TRBV7-2, with D unclear. CDR3 size: 11 residues. Trimming stripped 2 bases from V and 10 bases from J, with 8 bases between. Germline CDR1 reads SGHTA; CDR2 reads FQGNSA. CDR3 residues: CASSLRPPAFF. In DNA form, the CDR3 reads TGTGCCAGCAGCTTAAGGCCCCCAGCTTTCTTT.

The chain combines TRBV29-1 with TRBJ1-2, with unresolved D. V was trimmed by 3 bases and J by 4 bases, leaving 12 bases between them. CDR1 is SQVTM and CDR2 is ANQGSEA in the germline V gene. This CDR3 has 13 amino acids. CDR3 sequence: CSVDKEASYGYTF. As DNA, the CDR3 is TGCAGCGTTGATAAGGAAGCTAGCTATGGCTACACCTTC.

This sequence joins TRBV25-1 and TRBJ1-3; D perhaps matches TRBD1 (5 bases). The V end lost 3 bases, the J end lost 8 bases, and 14 bases lay between the germline ends. In germline, CDR1 is MGHDK, CDR2 SYGVNS. The CDR3 loop spans 14 amino acids. The CDR3 DNA reads as TGTGCCAGCAGTGAGCCTCCCGGAGGGGACACCATATATTTT. It encodes CASSEPPGGDTIYF.

This clonotype appeared many times. V and J are TRBV20-1 and TRBJ2-3, with D perhaps TRBD2 (5 bases). This CDR3 spans 13 amino acids. Trimming took off 5 bases at V and 5 bases at J, with 14 bases between the two ends. In germline, CDR1 is DFQATT, CDR2 SNEGSKA (reference sequence). CDR3 DNA: TGCAGTGCTCCCCCGGGGTGGGGAGATACGCAGTATTTT. Its protein is CSAPPGWGDTQYF.

This clonotype has just a few counts. This rearrangement joins TRBV6-6 to TRBJ1-5; 7 bases align to TRBD1. This CDR3 region has 12 residues. J was trimmed by 4 bases and V by 8 bases; bases with no gene match: 2. Germline V gives CDR1 MNHNY, CDR2 SVGAGI (reference sequence). DNA for the CDR3: TGTGCCAGCTCGACAGGGAATCAGCCCCAGCATTTT. It translates to CASSTGNQPQHF.